The source of this T cell receptor beta chain is a study of T-cell memory formation after mild COVID-19. Study observations and caveats: Clones that contracted from day 15 to 85 had balanced CD4/CD8; later expanders were CD4+ biased.

TCRdb re-derived calls from the 5' RACE reads in MiXCR, one entry per CDR3 protein. The data hold fewer than 600,000 distinct CDR3 sequences, with less than 25% observed a single time. CDR1 and CDR2 from the germline V gene are SGHRS and YFSETQ. The germline V and J ends were trimmed by 0 bases and 5 bases, with 18 bases remaining between them. The CDR3 sequence is 16 residues long. Comment on this clonotype: Its antigen is not known.

Sample: PBMCs or a T cell subset sorted from them (not recorded which). This clonotype was sampled from an adult woman who had mild COVID-19 (a few samples of this study predate the infection). Cell type and time point are not known. V gene TRBV5-1 combines with J gene TRBJ2-7, with a possible D match to TRBD1 (5 bases). The CDR3 sequence: CASSLAGSGRANEQYF. The CDR3 DNA sequence: TGCGCCAGCAGCTTGGCAGGGTCAGGAAGGGCCAACGAGCAGTACTTC.